Listed here are 19 T cell receptor beta chains from one sample, sequenced in a study of T cell repertoires in aging, cancer and after chemotherapy. TRB rearrangements spanning V, D and J were amplified using mixed TRB-A/B primers. In TCRdb, the multiplex PCR reads were re-called with MiXCR into one record per CDR3 protein. The repertoire consists of under 3,000 distinct CDR3 sequences, with around 24% occurring once and the leading ten covering about 5%. The template was genomic DNA from peripheral blood, not RNA. The sample consisted of blood. The receptors stem from a human donor in good health.

This clonotype is judged medium-sized. The chain joins TRBV19 to TRBJ1-5; no firm D call. The CDR3 runs to 15 residues. In germline, CDR1 is LNHDA, CDR2 SQIVND (reference sequence). V lost 3 bases, J lost 4 bases, and 13 bases lay in between. CDR3 in amino acids: CASSIRYSRNQPQHF. In DNA form, the CDR3 reads TGTGCCAGTAGTATTAGATATTCCAGGAATCAGCCCCAGCATTTT.

Comment on this clonotype: A single base separates this from a much larger clone, so it may be a read error. The chain links TRBV15 to TRBJ2-7, with TRBD1 identical over 8 bases. J lost 10 bases, V lost 2 bases, and 7 bases had no gene match. Germline lookup yields CDR1 LNHNV and CDR2 YYDKDF (reference sequence). The CDR3 runs to 13 residues. The CDR3: CATSRQGASDQYF. The CDR3 DNA reads as TGTGCCACCAGCAGACAGGGGGCTAGCGATCAGTACTTC.

Details on this clonotype: A much larger clone differs by one base, so this may be a read error. The chain links TRBV4-2 to TRBJ1-4; tentative D call: TRBD1 (5 bases). CDR1 is LGHNA, CDR2 YNFKEQ, per germline. The CDR3 covers 16 residues. The CDR3 region has the DNA TGTGCCAGCAGCCCCGTAACGAGGGGACTCGGTGAAAAACCGTTTTTT. Protein sequence: CASSPVTRGLGEKPFF.

This clonotype occurred a few times. The chain combines TRBV21-1 with TRBJ1-1; the table calls TRBD1, which could not be checked here. TRBV21-1 is assigned pseudogene status. The length of the CDR3 is 18 residues. CDR3 nucleotides: TGTGCCAGCAGCAAAGCCCAGAGGGGGGCTGGGATGAACACTGAAGCTTTCTTT. It specifies CASSKAQRGAGMNTEAFF.

This clonotype is classed as large. The chain couples TRBV15 to TRBJ2-6, with D uncertain. This CDR3 contains 15 residues. V was trimmed by 8 bases and J by 0 bases, leaving 11 bases between them. Germline lookup yields CDR1 LNHNV and CDR2 YYDKDF (reference sequence). The CDR3 coding sequence is TGTGCCACCGGAACGACTCCCTCTGGGGCCAACGTCCTGACTTTC. Its translation is CATGTTPSGANVLTF.

Within the sample, this clonotype is medium-sized. V usage is TRBV19 and J usage is TRBJ1-6, with 10 bases fitting TRBD1. The CDR3 length is 16 residues. J was trimmed by 8 bases and V by 4 bases; bases with no gene match: 8. CDR1 LNHDA and CDR2 SQIVND come from the germline V gene (reference sequence). The CDR3 DNA reads TGTGCCAGTAGTACCAGAGACAGGGGGCTGGATTCACCCCTCCACTTT. This gives the protein CASSTRDRGLDSPLHF.

V is TRBV9 and J is TRBJ2-3, with a tentative D call TRBD2 (6 bases). CDR3 length: 16 amino acids. Trimming removed 0 bases at V and 3 bases at J, with 14 bases between. The germline V gene has CDR1 SGDLS and CDR2 YYNGEE. CDR3 amino acids: CASSVAARERTDTQYF. CDR3 in DNA: TGTGCCAGCAGCGTAGCTGCTCGGGAGAGGACAGATACGCAGTATTTT.

By share, this clonotype counts as medium-sized. The rearrangement uses TRBV7-2 and TRBJ2-2; 9 positions agree with TRBD2. Germline CDR1 reads SGHTA; CDR2 reads FQGNSA. The CDR3 sequence is 15 residues long. The J segment lost 2 bases and the V segment lost 10 bases, leaving 8 bases of the junction unmatched. This chain's CDR3 is CATTISGGNTGELFF. The CDR3 bases are TGTGCCACCACTATTAGCGGGGGAAACACCGGGGAGCTGTTTTTT.

By sample fraction, this clonotype is medium-sized (0.01 to 0.1%). CDR3 DNA: TGTGCCAGCAGCTTAGCCCGGTGGGCAAGTAGCGAGCAGTACTTC. It is translated as CASSLARWASSEQYF. The J gene is TRBJ2-7, the V gene TRBV7-2; no definite D call. With 0 bases removed from V and 6 bases from J, the gap between germline ends came to 15 bases. The CDR3 sequence is 15 residues long. Per germline, CDR1 SGHTA and CDR2 FQGNSA.

For this clonotype: A single base separates this from a much larger clone, so it may be a read error. The chain combines TRBV10-3 with TRBJ1-5; 8 nucleotides agree with TRBD1. CDR1 is ENHRY, CDR2 SYGVKD, per germline. The CDR3 length is 15 residues. The CDR3 DNA is TGTGTCATCAGCGGGGGACAGGCAAAAAATCAGCCCCAGCATTTT. It encodes CVISGGQAKNQPQHF.

The chain has TRBV18 and TRBJ2-5, with a tentative D call TRBD2 (7 bases). Between the trimmed V and J ends, which lost 6 bases and 0 bases, there was a span of 11 bases. The CDR3 is 14 residues long. Germline CDR1 KGHSH, CDR2 LQKENI. This CDR3 is CASSGGLYQETQYF. The CDR3 DNA reads as TGTGCCAGCTCGGGGGGGCTGTACCAAGAGACCCAGTACTTC.

This clonotype is medium-sized (0.01 to 0.1%). The chain recombines TRBV27 with TRBJ2-7; possibly TRBD2 for D (6 bases). Germline V CDR1 and CDR2: MNHEY, SMNVEV (reference sequence). Between the trimmed V and J ends, which lost 2 bases and 3 bases, there was a span of 23 bases. This CDR3 spans 18 amino acids. CDR3 sequence: CASSLLPSDTGLRYEQYF. The CDR3 DNA is TGTGCCAGCAGTTTACTCCCCTCAGACACGGGACTGCGCTACGAGCAGTACTTC.

In its sample, this clonotype ranks as medium-sized. This rearrangement joins TRBV5-5 to TRBJ1-4, with D uncertain. This CDR3 spans 14 amino acids. Between the trimmed V and J ends, which lost 0 bases and 3 bases, there was a span of 6 bases. Germline-derived CDR1 and CDR2 are SGHKS and YYEKEE (reference sequence). Here the CDR3 reads CASSLGASNEKLFF. The DNA of the CDR3 is TGTGCCAGCAGCTTGGGGGCGTCTAATGAAAAACTGTTTTTT.

This clonotype is medium-sized in the sample. The J gene is TRBJ2-7, the V gene TRBV20-1; D tentatively fits TRBD1 or TRBD2 (6 bases each). Germline loops: CDR1 DFQATT, CDR2 SNEGSKA (reference sequence). The CDR3 is 13 amino acids. V was clipped by 4 bases and J by 2 bases, with 12 bases between them. CDR3 in DNA: TGCAGTGCTACCGGGGGCTCCACCTACGAGCAGTACTTC. Encoded protein: CSATGGSTYEQYF.

The CDR3 region has the DNA TGTGCCAGCAGCTTAAATGGTGGGGTGACTGAAGCTTTCTTT. Protein product: CASSLNGGVTEAFF. The chain joins TRBV7-3 to TRBJ1-1; D call uncertain. There are 14 residues in the CDR3. Germline V gene data show CDR1 as SGHTA and CDR2 as FQGTGA. Trimming shortened V by 1 base and J by 5 bases, and 11 bases separated the two germline ends. Looking up the rest from reference TRBV7-3 and TRBJ1-1 gives the full variable domain: GAGVSQTPSNKVTEKGKYVELRCDPISGHTALYWYRQSLGQGPEFLIYFQGTGAADDSGLPNDRFFAVRPEGSVSTLKIQRTERGDSAVYLCASSLNGGVTEAFFGQGTRLTVV.

This clonotype is large within its sample. The chain employs TRBV30 and TRBJ1-2, with no clear D. Looked up from germline, CDR1 is GTSNPN and CDR2 is SVGIG (reference sequence). This CDR3 spans 12 amino acids. V lost 2 bases and J lost 8, with 12 bases in between. The CDR3 DNA sequence: TGTGCCTGGAGTTCGGGAGAATGGGGCTACACCTTC. Translation gives CAWSSGEWGYTF.

This clonotype is termed large (0.1 to 1%). The chain uses TRBV29-1 and TRBJ2-7; 8 bases match TRBD2. V lost 6 bases and J lost 0; bases outside the gene matches: 4. This CDR3 spans 13 amino acids. Germline V gene lookup returns CDR1 SQVTM and CDR2 ANQGSEA. CDR3: CSVVLADSYEQYF. DNA for the CDR3: TGCAGCGTCGTACTAGCGGACTCCTACGAGCAGTACTTC.

This clonotype occurred a few times. The chain recombines TRBV5-8 with TRBJ1-1, with D uncertain. Germline-derived CDR1 and CDR2 are SGHTS and YDEGEE. The V end was cut by 3 bases, the J end by 2 bases, with 5 bases between. The CDR3 extends over 12 amino acids. CDR3 coding DNA: TGTGCCAGCAGCTCATATAACACTGAAGCTTTCTTT. The encoded protein is CASSSYNTEAFF.

By share, this clonotype counts as medium-sized (0.01 to 0.1%). The V call is TRBV4-2, the J call TRBJ2-5; 9 nucleotides align to TRBD2. The CDR3 has 15 amino acids. Germline assignment: CDR1 LGHNA and CDR2 YNFKEQ. The junction had 0 bases not matched to a gene; V was cut back by 0 bases and J by 1 base. The CDR3 here is CASSQERGGQETQYF. CDR3 in DNA: TGTGCCAGCAGCCAAGAGCGGGGGGGCCAAGAGACCCAGTACTTC.